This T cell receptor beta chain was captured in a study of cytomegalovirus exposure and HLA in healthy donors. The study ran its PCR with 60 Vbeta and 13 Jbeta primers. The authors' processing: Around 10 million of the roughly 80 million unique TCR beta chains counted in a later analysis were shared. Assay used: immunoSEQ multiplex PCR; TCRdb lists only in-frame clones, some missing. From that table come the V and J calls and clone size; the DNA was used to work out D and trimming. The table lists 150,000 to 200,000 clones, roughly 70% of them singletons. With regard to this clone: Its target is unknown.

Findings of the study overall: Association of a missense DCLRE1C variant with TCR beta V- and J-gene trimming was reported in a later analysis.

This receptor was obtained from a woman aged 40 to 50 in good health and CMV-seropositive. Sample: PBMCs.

In DNA form, the CDR3 reads TGTGCCAGCAGCTTATACGAGGGTGCCGGGGAGCTGTTTTTT. The encoded protein is CASSLYEGAGELFF. This chain uses TRBV7-2 with TRBJ2-2, with D possibly being TRBD2 (5 bases). This CDR3 comprises 14 residues. V lost 2 bases to trimming and J lost 6 bases, with 10 bases between them. The germline CDR1 and CDR2 sequences are SGHTA and FQGNSA.